Shown below are 21 T cell receptor beta chains from a single sample sequenced in a study of blood T cells in healthy people across ages. It was with a sample-barcoded 5' primer and a J-beta primer mix that a second PCR of roughly 7 to 12 cycles was run. Each CDR3 protein is one row after TCRdb ran MiXCR on the 5' RACE reads. The table shows hundreds of thousands of distinct CDR3 sequences, with under 30% occurring only once. The data also belong to a second study, concerning T cells of mothers and their children.

The sequenced material came from blood. These receptors came from a boy younger than 18 in good health.

This clonotype was found a few times. The CDR3 DNA is TGTGCCAGCAGCCAAGAACAGGGGGCGCGGTATGGCTACACCTTC. Encoded protein: CASSQEQGARYGYTF. The chain couples TRBV14 to TRBJ1-2; 9 positions match TRBD1. The CDR3 is 15 residues long. V shed 0 bases and J 5 bases; nucleotides not matched to a gene: 4. Looked up from germline, CDR1 is SGHDN and CDR2 is FVKESK.

The rearrangement links TRBV7-9 to TRBJ1-4; maybe TRBD1 (6 bases). V lost 0 bases, J lost 5 bases, and 10 bases lay in between. CDR1 SEHNR and CDR2 FQNEAQ come from the germline V gene (reference sequence). The CDR3 sequence is 15 residues long. The CDR3 DNA reads as TGTGCCAGCAGCTTAGCGCCCCAGGGGAATGAAAAACTGTTTTTT. Amino acid sequence: CASSLAPQGNEKLFF.

This rearrangement joins TRBV12-3 or TRBV12-4 to TRBJ2-7, with D tentatively TRBD1 (6 bases). The CDR3 spans 14 residues. V gave up 6 bases and J gave up 7 bases, with 19 bases separating them. Written as DNA, the CDR3 is TGTGCCAGCAGCTGGGGTGGGGGCGCGGGTGAGCAGTACTTC. Protein: CASSWGGGAGEQYF.

This clonotype was picked up a small number of times. The chain has TRBV12-3 or TRBV12-4 and TRBJ2-3; 7 nucleotides agree with TRBD2. The CDR3 runs to 13 residues. With 8 bases clipped from V and 1 base from J, the junction kept 3 bases outside the gene matches. The chain's CDR3 is CASARGGTDTQYF. The CDR3 DNA reads TGTGCCAGCGCCCGGGGGGGCACAGATACGCAGTATTTT.

The CDR3 DNA sequence: TGCGCCAGCAGCTTGGTACAGGCCCAAGAGACCCAGTACTTC. Translated, it gives CASSLVQAQETQYF. The chain links TRBV5-1 to TRBJ2-5; D is possibly TRBD1 (5 bases). Germline V gene data show CDR1 as SGHRS and CDR2 as YFSETQ. The CDR3 is made up of 14 amino acids. Trimming took off 0 bases at V and 1 base at J, with 7 bases between the two ends.

This chain joins TRBV7-3 and TRBJ1-5; the D gene is possibly TRBD1 (5 bases). The V and J ends lost 2 bases and 6 bases respectively, with 14 bases between them. Germline CDR1 is SGHTA and CDR2 is FQGTGA. This CDR3 spans 15 amino acids. CDR3 region: CASSLRRAGGQPQHF. CDR3 sequence (DNA): TGTGCCAGCAGCTTACGGCGGGCCGGGGGTCAGCCCCAGCATTTT. Variable domain in full (rest from reference TRBV7-3 and TRBJ1-5): GAGVSQTPSNKVTEKGKYVELRCDPISGHTALYWYRQSLGQGPEFLIYFQGTGAADDSGLPNDRFFAVRPEGSVSTLKIQRTERGDSAVYLCASSLRRAGGQPQHFGDGTRLSIL.

In this sample, this clonotype turned up a few times. This chain uses TRBV5-1 with TRBJ1-4; D may be TRBD1 (5 bases). There are 14 residues in the CDR3. Trimming shortened V by 0 bases and J by 4 bases, and 7 bases separated the two germline ends. The germline gives CDR1 SGHRS, CDR2 YFSETQ. The CDR3 nucleotides read TGCGCCAGCAGCTTGGCAGGGATTAATGAAAAACTGTTTTTT. Translation: CASSLAGINEKLFF.

This chain links TRBV6-6 with TRBJ2-5; 8 bases fit TRBD2. J gave up 13 bases and V 2 bases, and 15 bases lay outside the gene matches. Germline V gene sequence: CDR1 MNHNY, CDR2 SVGAGI (reference sequence). The CDR3 runs 15 residues. The CDR3 reads CASSYTSRGAGEPYF. The DNA for the CDR3 is TGTGCCAGCAGTTACACATCGCGGGGGGCAGGCGAGCCGTACTTC.

This clonotype was detected once. This rearrangement joins TRBV12-3 or TRBV12-4 to TRBJ1-5; 7 bases agree with TRBD1. The CDR3 loop spans 14 amino acids. After removal of 2 bases from V and 4 bases from J, the junction contained 2 bases not matched to a gene. In DNA, the CDR3 is TGTGCCAGCAGTTTAAGGGACAGAAATCAGCCCCAGCATTTT. Its translation is CASSLRDRNQPQHF.

The chain has TRBV6-5 and TRBJ2-1; D gene uncertain. The J call is uncertain, as TRBJ2-7 better fits the DNA end. Germline V gives CDR1 MNHEY, CDR2 SVGAGI. The CDR3 runs to 13 residues. The CDR3 reads CASSIDIRYEQYF. CDR3 nucleotide sequence: TGTGCCAGCAGCATTGACATCCGCTACGAGCAGTACTTC.

Here the CDR3 DNA reads TGTGCCAGCAGTTTTGGGGACAGGGTCTGCAATGAGCAGTTCTTC. It yields the protein CASSFGDRVCNEQFF. V gene TRBV28 combines with J gene TRBJ2-1; 9 positions match TRBD1. This CDR3 has 15 amino acids. The germline V gene has CDR1 MDHEN and CDR2 SYDVKM. Trimming at V came to 3 bases and at J to 6 bases, leaving 6 bases not matched to a gene.

This clonotype was seen ten or more times. The chain has TRBV29-1 and TRBJ2-7; D possibly uses TRBD1 or TRBD2 (5 bases each). The CDR3 spans 12 residues. The germline gives CDR1 SQVTM, CDR2 ANQGSEA. Trimming cost V 2 bases and J 7 bases, with 12 bases left between them. The CDR3 DNA reads TGCAGCGTTGAAACCGGGGCCGGTGAGCAGTACTTC. It is translated as CSVETGAGEQYF.

The chain employs TRBV20-1 and TRBJ2-5; the D is unclear. Gene TRBJ2-7 matches the end of the DNA better, so the J call may be wrong. The CDR3 sequence is 15 residues long. Germline V gene sequence: CDR1 DFQATT, CDR2 SNEGSKA (reference sequence). CDR3 nucleotides: TGCAGTGCTAGAGATCTGGGCAGGCATGGGTACGAGCAGTACTTC. Its translation is CSARDLGRHGYEQYF.

The table lists this clonotype with a few counts. The rearrangement joins TRBV11-2 to TRBJ2-1; D is ambiguous. CDR3 size: 15 residues. With 3 bases removed from V and 9 bases from J, the gap between germline ends came to 18 bases. Germline V gene lookup returns CDR1 SGHAT and CDR2 FQNNGV. The CDR3 here is CASSFRRFGYFEQFF. The CDR3 bases are TGTGCCAGCAGCTTTCGGCGTTTCGGCTACTTTGAGCAGTTCTTC.

This chain joins TRBV6-4 and TRBJ2-5; 7 nucleotides align to TRBD1. TRBJ2-1 matches the DNA end more closely, so the J call is doubtful. This CDR3 spans 13 amino acids. Looked up from germline, CDR1 is MRHNA and CDR2 is SNTAGT. Here the CDR3 DNA reads TGTGCCAGCAGCATCGGGACAGAGAATGAGCAGTTCTTC. It encodes CASSIGTENEQFF.

The chain uses TRBV10-3 and TRBJ1-4; D is ambiguous. V was pared by 0 bases and J by 5 bases, with 7 bases between. The CDR3 length is 14 residues. Germline-derived CDR1 and CDR2 are ENHRY and SYGVKD. CDR3 coding DNA: TGTGCCATCAGTGAGTCCGGCAGGAATGAAAAACTGTTTTTT. Its protein is CAISESGRNEKLFF.

V and J are TRBV20-1 and TRBJ2-1; 10 positions agree with TRBD2. Germline V gene lookup returns CDR1 DFQATT and CDR2 SNEGSKA (reference sequence). The CDR3 spans 14 residues. Trimming cost V 1 base and J 8 bases; bases outside gene matches: 5. The CDR3 sequence: CSARAQREGDEQFF. Written as DNA, the CDR3 is TGCAGTGCTAGAGCTCAGCGGGAGGGGGATGAGCAGTTCTTC.

J is TRBJ2-1 and V is TRBV7-9, with TRBD1 matching 7 bases. The end of the DNA fits TRBJ2-7 better, so the J call may be wrong. This CDR3 has 13 amino acids. Germline CDR1 reads SEHNR; CDR2 reads FQNEAQ (reference sequence). CDR3: CASSWTGNAEQYF. The CDR3 bases are TGTGCCAGCAGCTGGACAGGTAATGCCGAGCAGTACTTC.

The gene calls are TRBV12-3 or TRBV12-4 and TRBJ2-3, with 10 bases identical to TRBD2. There are 18 residues in the CDR3. After removal of 4 bases from V and 1 base from J, the junction contained 11 bases not matched to a gene. As DNA, the CDR3 is TGTGCCAGCAGTTCCGACCGCGCTAGCGGGGGACGCACAGATACGCAGTATTTT. It specifies CASSSDRASGGRTDTQYF.

This clonotype was counted only a few times. In nucleotides, the CDR3 is TGTGCCAGCAGCCTTCTAGCGAGGCATCGGCAGTTCTTC. It specifies CASSLLARHRQFF. The V call is TRBV7-6, the J call TRBJ2-1, with D tentatively TRBD2 (6 bases). Per the germline V gene, CDR1 is SGHVS and CDR2 is FNYEAQ. The V gene lost 5 bases and the J gene lost 12 bases, with 17 bases spanning the gap. This CDR3 is 13 amino acids long.

This clonotype was seen only a few times. J is TRBJ2-4 and V is TRBV10-3; D may be TRBD1 or TRBD2 (5 bases each). Between the trimmed V and J ends, which lost 3 bases and 8 bases, there was a span of 17 bases. This CDR3 contains 15 residues. Germline V lookup: CDR1 ENHRY, CDR2 SYGVKD. The CDR3 DNA sequence: TGTGCCATCAGTGAAATGGGGGAGAGAGGAGACATTCAGTACTTC. Translation: CAISEMGERGDIQYF.